This is a list of T cell receptor beta chains from one sample in a study of OX40 agonist ivuxolimab in advanced cancers. Assay: immunoSEQ multiplex PCR; the TCRdb copy retains only in-frame clones and omits some. This sample has roughly 11,000 clones, with approximately 80% found just once. The starting material was CD4+ or CD8+ T cells sorted from blood, obtained in a trial of the OX40 agonist ivuxolimab. The receptors were sampled from an adult with an advanced solid tumor such as melanoma, head and neck, liver or kidney cancer. Each CDR3 is given with its conserved first and last residue. A D gene is named only where the DNA matches it firmly. Part of the rows lack a size; the others show once, few, many or a class for expanded clones.

V	size	D	J	CDR3	DNA
TRBV6-6	-	-	TRBJ2-2	CASAGTNTGELFF	TGTGCCAGTGCCGGGACGAACACCGGGGAGCTGTTTTTT
TRBV28	-	-	TRBJ1-2	CASSLFGDGGYTF	TGTGCCAGCAGTTTATTCGGGGACGGTGGCTACACCTTC
TRBV2	few	TRBD2	TRBJ2-3	CASSEALGGVGTDTQYF	TGTGCCAGCAGTGAAGCGCTTGGGGGGGTCGGCACAGATACGCAGTATTTT
TRBV19	-	-	TRBJ1-1	CASSISIERFHTEAFF	TGTGCCAGTAGTATCAGTATAGAGAGGTTCCACACTGAAGCTTTCTTT
TRBV9	-	TRBD1	TRBJ2-5	CASSADRAETQYF	TGTGCCAGCAGCGCGGACAGGGCGGAGACCCAGTACTTC
TRBV6-5	-	-	TRBJ2-7	CASSVTETYEQYF	TGTGCCAGCAGTGTGACGGAAACCTACGAGCAGTACTTC
TRBV9	-	-	TRBJ1-1	CASSVGGGDTEAFF	TGTGCCAGCAGCGTAGGGGGAGGGGACACTGAAGCTTTCTTT
TRBV2	-	TRBD1	TRBJ1-5	CASSESGGWKPQHF	TGTGCCAGCAGTGAATCAGGGGGCTGGAAGCCCCAGCATTTT
TRBV4-1	-	-	TRBJ1-5	CASSQDLSNQPQHF	TGCGCCAGCAGCCAAGACCTGAGCAATCAGCCCCAGCATTTT
TRBV20-1	once	-	TRBJ2-7	CSAREAYEQYF	TGCAGTGCTAGAGAGGCCTACGAGCAGTACTTC
TRBV2	-	TRBD1	TRBJ1-5	CASSSGTGVQPQHF	TGTGCCAGCAGCTCCGGGACAGGGGTGCAGCCCCAGCATTTT
TRBV7-9	-	-	TRBJ1-4	CASSLGGNEKLFF	TGTGCCAGCAGCTTAGGCGGTAATGAAAAACTGTTTTTT
TRBV27	-	-	TRBJ2-5	CASSFIGPETQYF	TGTGCCAGCAGTTTTATAGGGCCGGAGACCCAGTACTTC
TRBV7-8	-	-	TRBJ2-3	CASSPINSANTQYF	TGTGCCAGCAGCCCAATCAATAGCGCAAATACGCAGTATTTT
TRBV2	-	-	TRBJ2-2	CASSEGGAVGELFF	TGTGCCAGCAGTGAAGGAGGGGCGGTCGGGGAGCTGTTTTTT
TRBV19	-	-	TRBJ1-2	CASRTGGHNYGYTF	TGTGCCAGTAGAACCGGGGGTCACAACTATGGCTACACCTTC
TRBV2	-	TRBD1	TRBJ2-7	CASTTLGQGAYEQYF	TGTGCCAGCACCACCCTGGGACAGGGGGCCTACGAGCAGTACTTC
TRBV6-5	-	TRBD2	TRBJ2-2	CASSFGLAGGTGELFF	TGTGCCAGCAGTTTCGGACTAGCGGGGGGCACCGGGGAGCTGTTTTTT
TRBV6-5	-	-	TRBJ1-1	CASRDTSHTEAFF	TGTGCCAGCAGAGACACCTCCCACACTGAAGCTTTCTTT
TRBV19	large	-	TRBJ1-2	CASSQGGGYTF	TGTGCCAGTAGTCAGGGAGGTGGCTACACCTTC
TRBV5-1	-	-	TRBJ2-1	CASSLVGSWNEQFF	TGCGCCAGCAGCTTGGTGGGGTCGTGGAATGAGCAGTTCTTC
TRBV7-9	-	TRBD2	TRBJ2-5	CASSAAGTQTQYF	TGTGCCAGCAGTGCAGCGGGGACGCAGACCCAGTACTTC
TRBV12-5	-	-	TRBJ2-6	CASGLFGGANVLTF	TGTGCTAGTGGTTTGTTCGGTGGGGCCAACGTCCTGACTTTC
TRBV5-6	-	-	TRBJ1-1	CASSLGPLKVAFF	TGTGCCAGCAGCTTGGGACCCCTTAAGGTAGCTTTCTTT
TRBV4-2	-	-	TRBJ2-7	CASSHAPPGRPLYEQYF	TGTGCCAGCAGCCATGCTCCCCCGGGCCGTCCCCTCTACGAGCAGTACTTC
TRBV27	-	-	TRBJ2-7	CASSPTGNPYEQYF	TGTGCCAGCAGTCCGACCGGGAACCCCTACGAGCAGTACTTC
TRBV4-1	once	-	TRBJ1-1	CASSQVEEGKTEAFF	TGCGCCAGCAGCCAAGTTGAGGAGGGGAAGACTGAAGCTTTCTTT
TRBV6-1	-	TRBD1	TRBJ1-4	CASSAWTGEATNEKLFF	TGTGCCAGCAGTGCCTGGACAGGGGAGGCAACTAATGAAAAACTGTTTTTT
TRBV29-1	-	-	TRBJ2-7	CSVEFGGNEQYF	TGCAGCGTTGAATTCGGGGGTAACGAGCAGTACTTC
TRBV2	-	-	TRBJ1-1	CASSEPSGELGEAFF	TGTGCCAGCAGTGAGCCGTCAGGGGAGCTGGGTGAAGCTTTCTTT
TRBV11-3	-	TRBD1	TRBJ2-2	CASSTPRDRGLSGTGELFF	TGTGCCAGCAGCACCCCCCGGGACAGGGGGCTTAGCGGCACCGGGGAGCTGTTTTTT